This is a list of T cell receptor beta chains from one sample in a study of cytomegalovirus exposure and HLA in healthy donors. Profiling relied on immunoSEQ multiplex PCR, and the TCRdb table lists in-frame clones only, not all of them. This sample carries some 160,000 clones, roughly 80% of them seen once, and the ten largest clones take around 6.9%. Material for sequencing was PBMCs. These receptors were obtained from a male donor in good health and CMV-seropositive. Both conserved end residues are trimmed from each CDR3. Each record gives: CDR3 protein, V gene, CDR3 length, J gene, clone size. Clone size, where shown, is once, few, many, or a class for clones that have expanded.

ASSLGLYSGELF,TRBV7-8,12,TRBJ2-2,NA
ASSWSTEAF,TRBV28,9,TRBJ1-1,few
AWSRTGAYEQY,TRBV30,11,TRBJ2-7,NA
ATRDKGPTEQY,TRBV19,11,NA,NA
ASSQGVSGRAGEQY,TRBV4-1,14,NA,NA
ASRPKTGSPDTQY,TRBV6-5,13,TRBJ2-3,NA
ASSQEPREEKLF,TRBV4-2,12,TRBJ1-4,once
ASSEPIYEQY,TRBV6-5,10,TRBJ2-7,NA
ASRGQVTEKLF,TRBV25-1,11,TRBJ1-4,NA
ASSPPSGLALNTGELF,TRBV18,16,TRBJ2-2,NA
AWSVSSGNNEQF,TRBV30,12,TRBJ2-1,NA
ASRGLVGGELF,TRBV6-5,11,TRBJ2-2,NA
ASRTGTGSHEQY,TRBV19,12,TRBJ2-7,few
ASSSSGMGEKLF,TRBV5-1,12,TRBJ1-4,NA
ASSHEVSSYNSPLH,TRBV14,14,TRBJ1-6,once
ASSLGARLNTGELF,TRBV28,14,TRBJ2-2,NA
ASSTQTDSYEQY,TRBV19,12,TRBJ2-7,NA
ASSQGGSRAAGQETQY,TRBV4-2,16,TRBJ2-5,NA